The rows below give T cell receptor beta chains drawn from one sample of a study of cytomegalovirus exposure and HLA in healthy donors. Measured with immunoSEQ multiplex PCR; TCRdb has only the in-frame clones, and not every one. The sample lists some 110,000 clones; about 81% were seen once. The sample was PBMCs. The source of these receptors is a man between 25 and 39 years old in good health and CMV-seronegative. Each CDR3 is given with its conserved first and last residue. D genes are given only for firm matches. For some rows the clone size is stated as once, few or many, or as a class when expanded; others skip it.

NA	TRBJ2-1	TRBD1	TRBV4-3	CASSVSRGQSNEQFF	TGCGCCAGCAGCGTTAGCAGGGGGCAAAGCAATGAGCAGTTCTTC
NA	TRBJ1-2	TRBD1	TRBV28	CASSFGTGDIYGYTF	TGTGCCAGCAGTTTTGGGACAGGGGATATCTATGGCTACACCTTC
NA	TRBJ2-2	NA	TRBV5-1	CASSSGLSTGELFF	TGCGCCAGCAGCAGCGGTTTGAGCACCGGGGAGCTGTTTTTT
NA	TRBJ2-2	TRBD2	TRBV5-1	CASSPRLAGNTGELFF	TGCGCCAGCAGCCCGAGACTAGCGGGGAACACCGGGGAGCTGTTTTTT
NA	TRBJ2-7	NA	TRBV28	CASSFSLLGLSYEQYF	TGTGCCAGCAGTTTCTCCCTCCTCGGACTAAGCTACGAGCAGTACTTC
NA	TRBJ1-2	TRBD1	TRBV28	CASSFEEGGVYGYTF	TGTGCCAGCAGTTTCGAAGAAGGGGGCGTCTATGGCTACACCTTC
NA	TRBJ2-2	NA	TRBV19	CASSIDRLTGELFF	TGTGCCAGTAGTATAGACAGGCTCACCGGGGAGCTGTTTTTT
few	TRBJ2-3	NA	TRBV27	CASSRDFTDTQYF	TGTGCCAGCAGTAGGGACTTCACAGATACGCAGTATTTT
NA	TRBJ2-5	NA	TRBV2	CASSISGLETQYF	TGTGCCAGCAGTATATCGGGGTTGGAGACCCAGTACTTC
NA	TRBJ2-1	TRBD2	TRBV7-9	CASSPSSGSNYNEQFF	TGTGCCAGCAGCCCCTCTAGCGGGAGTAACTACAATGAGCAGTTCTTC
NA	TRBJ2-1	TRBD2	TRBV7-2	CASSPRTSGGFEQFF	TGTGCCAGCAGCCCGAGGACTAGCGGGGGATTTGAGCAGTTCTTC
NA	TRBJ1-2	NA	TRBV9	CASTSGGNYTF	TGTGCCAGCACCTCCGGGGGTAACTACACCTTC
few	TRBJ2-3	NA	TRBV5-1	CASSFVGGTDTQYF	TGCGCCAGCAGCTTCGTGGGAGGCACAGATACGCAGTATTTT
few	TRBJ2-7	TRBD2	TRBV29-1	CSVAGTSKVEQYF	TGCAGCGTTGCCGGGACTAGTAAGGTCGAGCAGTACTTC
once	TRBJ2-3	TRBD2	TRBV7-2	CASSFGTSGADTQYF	TGTGCCAGCAGCTTCGGGACTAGCGGGGCAGATACGCAGTATTTT
NA	TRBJ2-7	TRBD1	TRBV5-4	CASSFPGQGVYEQYF	TGTGCCAGCAGCTTCCCGGGACAGGGGGTGTACGAGCAGTACTTC
NA	TRBJ2-7	NA	TRBV30	CAVDLGTVPYEQYF	TGTGCCGTAGACCTTGGGACTGTTCCCTACGAGCAGTACTTC
NA	TRBJ1-5	NA	TRBV4-2	CASSQDVGQGNQPQHF	TGTGCCAGCAGCCAAGATGTGGGGCAGGGGAATCAGCCCCAGCATTTT
NA	TRBJ1-1	NA	TRBV30	CAFHRRGTEAFF	TGTGCCTTCCACAGGAGGGGAACTGAAGCTTTCTTT
few	TRBJ2-2	TRBD1	TRBV7-2	CASSSLGGQGKGELFF	TGTGCCAGCAGCTCCTTGGGGGGACAGGGGAAAGGGGAGCTGTTTTTT